Below, one T cell receptor (beta chain) is given with its context. Participants were aged about 18 to 100 years from approximately 24 US areas. Cohorts were determined from participant-reported clinical history. These data belong to a study of blood T cell repertoires in COVID-19. Study in general: COVID-19 samples, acute and convalescent, were from the United States, Italy and Spain.

The table came from immunoSEQ multiplex PCR; TCRdb's copy has only in-frame clones and leaves some out. The sample lists approximately 290,000 clones; 70% to 90% were seen once. The V gene's germline CDR1 is MDHEN and CDR2 SYDVKM. V was clipped by 2 bases and J by 2 bases; unmatched bases: 6. The CDR3 runs 15 residues. The sample comprised PBMCs or T cells enriched from blood (not recorded which). This chain connects TRBV28 to TRBJ2-7; 7 bases line up with TRBD1. The sequence derives from a woman aged 25 to 39 who had recovered from COVID-19. CDR3 bases: TGTGCCAGCAGTTTAACCGGACAGGCCACCTACGAGCAGTACTTC. It codes for CASSLTGQATYEQYF.